Listed here are 10 T cell receptor beta chains from one sample, sequenced in a study of vaccination and CD4 T cells after COVID-19 (dated by TCRdb to between 2021 and 2022). These receptors' antigens are unknown. The library relied on PCR. The sample was run on an Illumina iSeq 100. DNA from cultured CD4+ T cells underwent TCR sequencing with the Oncomine TCR Beta short-read assay at the Johns Hopkins FTIC core. TCRdb reprocessing: public reads trimmed at Q25 with fastp, clones called with MiXCR, in-frame beta chains kept. Rows with one shared CDR3 protein collapse into an entry with the most common genes and DNA. For this sample the table gives more than 6,000 distinct CDR3 sequences, of which about two thirds were detected only once. The ten largest clones add up to about 44% of the sample. The meaning of the sample's treatment or condition label: approximately 9-day PBMC culture with coronavirus spike peptide pools or control peptides (ViraFEST assay).

The sequencing input was CD4+ T cells from blood, cultured in vitro. These receptors originate from a human donor who had recovered from COVID-19.

The chain combines TRBV10-3 with TRBJ2-3; perhaps TRBD2 as D (6 bases). This CDR3 is built from 12 residues. In germline, CDR1 is ENHRY, CDR2 SYGVKD. CDR3 residues: CVTAGEADTQYF. The CDR3 coding sequence is TGTGTCACGGCTGGGGAGGCAGATACGCAGTATTTT.

V and J are TRBV11-3 and TRBJ2-5; D is tentatively TRBD1 or TRBD2 (7 bases each). Trimming removed 0 bases from V and 5 bases from J, with 22 bases in between. Germline V CDR1 and CDR2: SGHNT, YENEEA. This CDR3 spans 18 amino acids. The CDR3 sequence is CASSLEGRGNRGGETQYF. Written as DNA, the CDR3 is TGTGCCAGCAGCTTAGAGGGGCGCGGAAACAGGGGAGGGGAGACCCAGTACTTC.

The gene calls are TRBV7-6 and TRBJ2-1, with D perhaps TRBD2 (6 bases). Germline loops: CDR1 SGHVS, CDR2 FNYEAQ. The ends were cut back, 8 bases at V and 2 bases at J, with 13 bases in the middle. The length of the CDR3 is 14 residues. CDR3 bases: TGTGCCAGCCGGCGACGGGGGACCTACAATGAGCAGTTCTTC. Its protein product is CASRRRGTYNEQFF.

The V gene is TRBV27, the J gene TRBJ1-1; D is ambiguous. This CDR3 region has 14 residues. The germline V gene has CDR1 MNHEY and CDR2 SMNVEV (reference sequence). Trimming removed 1 base from V and 1 base from J, with 7 bases in between. The CDR3 DNA sequence: TGTGCCAGCAGTTTATTCCGGGGGAACACTGAAGCTTTCTTT. This codes for CASSLFRGNTEAFF.

The chain links TRBV6-5 to TRBJ2-5; tentatively, D is TRBD1 or TRBD2 (6 bases each). CDR1 and CDR2 from the germline V gene are MNHEY and SVGAGI. The CDR3 is made up of 14 amino acids. With 4 bases removed from V and 0 bases from J, the gap between germline ends came to 9 bases. CDR3 in DNA: TGTGCCAGCAGTTCCGGGGGCGACCAAGAGACCCAGTACTTC. Protein sequence: CASSSGGDQETQYF.

This clonotype was recorded only once. The chain combines TRBV18 with TRBJ2-2; 9 bases match TRBD1. Trimming cost V 1 base and J 3 bases; bases outside gene matches: 3. This CDR3 contains 16 residues. CDR1 is KGHSH, CDR2 LQKENI, per germline. For the CDR3, the DNA is TGTGCCAGCTCACCACGGACAGGGGTGGACACCGGGGAGCTGTTTTTT. It codes for CASSPRTGVDTGELFF. The full variable domain, with the rest looked up from reference TRBV18 and TRBJ2-2, is NAGVMQNPRHLVRRRGQEARLRCSPMKGHSHVYWYRQLPEEGLKFMVYLQKENIIDESGMPKERFSAEFPKEGPSILRIQQVVRGDSAAYFCASSPRTGVDTGELFFGEGSRLTVL.

V is TRBV20-1 and J is TRBJ1-5; D is ambiguous. The germline gives CDR1 DFQATT, CDR2 SNEGSKA (reference sequence). With 1 base removed from V and 1 base from J, the gap between germline ends came to 8 bases. The CDR3 contains 14 residues. The CDR3 here is CSARVLGSNQPQHF. CDR3 DNA sequence: TGCAGTGCTAGAGTTTTAGGAAGCAATCAGCCCCAGCATTTT.

By sample share, this clonotype is large. The chain couples TRBV19 to TRBJ2-1, with a possible D match to TRBD2 (7 bases). The germline CDR1 and CDR2 sequences are LNHDA and SQIVND (reference sequence). The CDR3 length is 15 residues. Trimming pared 3 bases from V and 6 bases from J, leaving 15 bases between. CDR3 region: CASSIPRGGSNEQFF. Written as DNA, the CDR3 is TGTGCCAGTAGTATTCCTAGGGGGGGATCCAATGAGCAGTTCTTC.

The chain employs TRBV7-6 and TRBJ1-6; TRBD1 matches at 8 bases. Germline V gene data show CDR1 as SGHVS and CDR2 as FNYEAQ. The trim removed 5 bases at V and 9 bases at J, leaving 6 bases unmatched. This CDR3 contains 14 residues. The CDR3 protein is CASSLDRVSSPLHF. DNA of the CDR3: TGTGCCAGCAGCCTGGACAGGGTTAGTTCACCCCTCCACTTT.

V and J are TRBV9 and TRBJ1-2; D is uncertain. The CDR3 is 15 residues long. Germline V lookup: CDR1 SGDLS, CDR2 YYNGEE. The V gene lost 0 bases and the J gene lost 4 bases, with 13 bases spanning the gap. This CDR3 reads CASSVGPPDIYGYTF. The CDR3 DNA is TGTGCCAGCAGCGTAGGACCTCCAGATATCTATGGCTACACCTTC.